The 21 T cell receptor beta chains listed next were all sequenced from one sample in a study of blood T cell repertoires in COVID-19. Clones were read by immunoSEQ multiplex PCR, and TCRdb kept only the in-frame ones, dropping some. The table has about 160,000 clones, under 90% seen once. The specimen was PBMCs or T cells enriched from blood (not recorded which). The receptors derive from a woman aged 50 to 65 who had recovered from COVID-19.

The rearrangement uses TRBV11-2 and TRBJ2-1; D call uncertain. The germline V and J ends were trimmed by 1 base and 5 bases, with 15 bases remaining between them. The CDR3 runs to 16 residues. Per the germline V gene, CDR1 is SGHAT and CDR2 is FQNNGV. The CDR3: CASSLASSARHNEQFF. In DNA, the CDR3 is TGTGCCAGCAGCTTAGCTTCGTCAGCGAGGCACAATGAGCAGTTCTTC.

The chain employs TRBV21-1 and TRBJ2-7; the D segment call TRBD2 is taken from the table without a DNA check. TRBV21-1 is tagged as a pseudogene. The CDR3 is 16 residues long. CDR3 sequence: CASSSTEFFPTYEQYF. The CDR3 coding sequence is TGTGCCAGCAGCAGTACGGAGTTCTTCCCAACCTACGAGCAGTACTTC.

A few counts support this clone. The rearrangement uses TRBV25-1 and TRBJ1-5; TRBD1 matches at 8 bases. With 3 bases clipped from V and 3 bases from J, the junction kept 4 bases outside the gene matches. The V gene's germline CDR1 is MGHDK and CDR2 SYGVNS. The CDR3 consists of 15 residues. CDR3 loop: CASSDGTGFNQPQHF. The CDR3, as DNA: TGTGCCAGCAGTGACGGGACAGGATTCAATCAGCCCCAGCATTTT.

This chain connects TRBV19 to TRBJ1-5, with a tentative D call TRBD1 (6 bases). Germline CDR1 LNHDA, CDR2 SQIVND (reference sequence). Trimming took 8 bases from V and 3 from J, leaving 17 bases between them. The length of the CDR3 is 15 residues. The CDR3 reads CASHLTGSYNQPQHF. The CDR3 DNA follows: TGTGCCAGTCATCTTACAGGGAGTTACAATCAGCCCCAGCATTTT.

About this clone itself: This may be a read error, as it is one base from a much larger clone. The V call is TRBV16, the J call TRBJ1-1, with D perhaps TRBD1 (5 bases). Looked up from germline, CDR1 is KGHSY and CDR2 is FQNENV. V lost 4 bases, J lost 5 bases, and 8 bases lay in between. The CDR3 runs to 12 residues. CDR3 sequence (DNA): TGTGCCAGCAGCCCGGGGGGAACTGAAGCTTTCTTT. It translates to CASSPGGTEAFF.

This chain uses TRBV7-2 with TRBJ2-7; 9 bases align to TRBD1. The junction had 10 bases not matched to a gene; V was cut back by 4 bases and J by 6 bases. Germline loops: CDR1 SGHTA, CDR2 FQGNSA. This CDR3 comprises 15 residues. The CDR3 sequence: CASSSRGQGSGEQYF. The CDR3 bases are TGTGCCAGCAGCTCCCGAGGACAGGGGTCCGGCGAGCAGTACTTC.

This clone was found once. V is TRBV5-4 and J is TRBJ2-5; 9 nucleotides match TRBD2. CDR3 size: 18 residues. Germline V gene data show CDR1 as SGHNT and CDR2 as YYREEE (reference sequence). V lost 3 bases to trimming and J lost 3 bases; unmatched junction nucleotides: 15. This CDR3 reads CASSWGVAGAHLEETQYF. CDR3 DNA sequence: TGTGCCAGCAGCTGGGGGGTAGCGGGGGCGCACCTTGAAGAGACCCAGTACTTC.

The rearrangement uses TRBV6-2 or TRBV6-3 and TRBJ1-5; 7 positions match TRBD1. CDR3 length: 16 residues. CDR1 and CDR2 from the germline V gene are MNHEY and SVGEGT. V gave up 4 bases and J gave up 4 bases; unmatched junction bases: 10. The CDR3 is CASSLRTGTVNQPQHF. CDR3 in DNA: TGTGCCAGCAGTTTGAGGACCGGGACAGTTAATCAGCCCCAGCATTTT.

The sample holds a few counts of this clone. The chain is built from TRBV19 and TRBJ1-3, with TRBD1 matching 8 bases. Germline CDR1 is LNHDA and CDR2 is SQIVND (reference sequence). There are 15 residues in the CDR3. V gave up 9 bases and J gave up 4 bases; unmatched junction bases: 11. CDR3 in amino acids: CASQWFQGAGNTIYF. CDR3 coding DNA: TGTGCCAGCCAATGGTTCCAGGGGGCAGGAAACACCATATATTTT.

The V call is TRBV27, the J call TRBJ1-2; D is unclear. The CDR3 is 13 residues long. The germline gives CDR1 MNHEY, CDR2 SMNVEV (reference sequence). V was cut by 4 bases and J by 4 bases, with 10 bases left in between. CDR3 bases: TGTGCCAGCAGTTCGAGCAAAACCTATGGCTACACCTTC. Protein product: CASSSSKTYGYTF.

The CDR3 DNA sequence: TGTGCCAGTAACACGGGGGTTGAAAAACTGTTTTTT. It is translated as CASNTGVEKLFF. J is TRBJ1-4 and V is TRBV19; D is perhaps TRBD1 (5 bases). V was cut by 7 bases and J by 7 bases, with 10 bases left in between. This CDR3 is 12 amino acids long. The germline gives CDR1 LNHDA, CDR2 SQIVND (reference sequence).

J is TRBJ1-1 and V is TRBV6-5, with TRBD1 identical over 7 bases. The CDR3 spans 14 residues. V shed 6 bases, J shed 3 bases, and the junction held 7 bases outside the gene matches. Germline-derived CDR1 and CDR2 are MNHEY and SVGAGI. CDR3 amino acids: CASSRTGDDTEAFF. CDR3 nucleotide sequence: TGTGCCAGCAGCAGAACAGGGGATGACACTGAAGCTTTCTTT.

The rearrangement joins TRBV7-2 to TRBJ2-7, with TRBD2 matching 7 bases. Germline loops: CDR1 SGHTA, CDR2 FQGNSA. The CDR3 spans 15 residues. The V gene end was trimmed by 0 bases and the J gene end by 3 bases; junction bases not matched to a gene: 5. CDR3 bases: TGTGCCAGCAGCTTAGCTGGACTAGAGGTCTACGAGCAGTACTTC. Translating gives CASSLAGLEVYEQYF.

On this clone: Other DNA sequences in the sample encode the same CDR3. The chain carries TRBV7-2 and TRBJ1-3; perhaps TRBD1 as D (6 bases). The CDR3 is 14 residues long. The V end was cut by 5 bases, the J end by 3 bases, with 11 bases between. Germline V gene sequence: CDR1 SGHTA, CDR2 FQGNSA. The CDR3 spells CASSTQGGGNTIYF. DNA for the CDR3: TGTGCCAGCAGCACACAGGGCGGTGGAAACACCATATATTTT. The full variable domain, with the rest looked up from reference TRBV7-2 and TRBJ1-3, is GAGVSQSPSNKVTEKGKDVELRCDPISGHTALYWYRQSLGQGLEFLIYFQGNSAPDKSGLPSDRFSAERTGGSVSTLTIQRTQQEDSAVYLCASSTQGGGNTIYFGEGSWLTVV.

The chain recombines TRBV11-3 with TRBJ2-3, with no clear D. The CDR3 contains 16 residues. V was trimmed by 0 bases and J by 1 base, leaving 11 bases between them. CDR1 is SGHNT, CDR2 YENEEA, per germline. CDR3: CASSLEHSRRTDTQYF. The CDR3, as DNA: TGTGCCAGCAGCTTAGAACACAGCAGACGCACAGATACGCAGTATTTT.

The chain links TRBV11-3 to TRBJ2-3; 8 bases line up with TRBD2. Germline V gives CDR1 SGHNT, CDR2 YENEEA. The ends lost 3 bases at V and 1 base at J; junction bases unmatched: 0. This CDR3 has 14 amino acids. The CDR3 region has the DNA TGTGCCAGCAGCTTCGGGGGGGGCACAGATACGCAGTATTTT. Protein: CASSFGGGTDTQYF.

J is TRBJ2-7 and V is TRBV18; 7 nucleotides align to TRBD2. The CDR3 has 14 amino acids. V was clipped by 4 bases and J by 2 bases; unmatched bases: 5. Germline V gene sequence: CDR1 KGHSH, CDR2 LQKENI. The CDR3 spells CASSRASGTYEQYF. CDR3 nucleotides: TGTGCCAGCTCACGGGCCAGCGGGACCTACGAGCAGTACTTC.

The J gene is TRBJ2-1, the V gene TRBV4-3, with D possibly TRBD1 on 6 matching bases. Germline values: CDR1 LGHNA, CDR2 YSLEER. V was pared by 0 bases and J by 7 bases, with 16 bases between. This CDR3 has 16 residues. CDR3 sequence reads: CASSQDNVGGRNEQFF. The CDR3 DNA follows: TGCGCCAGCAGCCAAGATAATGTAGGGGGAAGGAATGAGCAGTTCTTC.

The chain links TRBV5-1 to TRBJ1-2; 8 positions agree with TRBD1. The CDR3 is made up of 14 amino acids. The V segment lost 0 bases and the J segment 4 bases; nucleotides outside the gene matches: 2. The germline CDR1 and CDR2 sequences are SGHRS and YFSETQ. Here the CDR3 DNA reads TGCGCCAGCAGCTTGGGGGACAGGAGCTATGGCTACACCTTC. This translates into CASSLGDRSYGYTF. The full variable domain, rest sourced from reference TRBV5-1 and TRBJ1-2, is KAGVTQTPRYLIKTRGQQVTLSCSPISGHRSVSWYQQTPGQGLQFLFEYFSETQRNKGNFPGRFSGRQFSNSRSEMNVSTLELGDSALYLCASSLGDRSYGYTFGSGTRLTVV.

This sequence joins TRBV6-1 and TRBJ1-4; D remains unclear. The germline V gene has CDR1 MNHNS and CDR2 SASEGT. With 3 bases removed from V and 6 bases from J, the gap between germline ends came to 11 bases. This CDR3 spans 14 amino acids. The CDR3 nucleotides read TGTGCCAGCAGTGACGGAGGGTTGGATGAAAAACTGTTTTTT. It translates to CASSDGGLDEKLFF.

V usage is TRBV6-5 and J usage is TRBJ1-2; 8 positions agree with TRBD1. Germline V gene data show CDR1 as MNHEY and CDR2 as SVGAGI. V lost 2 bases and J lost 3; bases outside the gene matches: 8. The CDR3 length is 16 residues. In DNA, the CDR3 is TGTGCCAGCAGTTACGCCGGGACAGGCCGGGACTATGGCTACACCTTC. It codes for CASSYAGTGRDYGYTF.